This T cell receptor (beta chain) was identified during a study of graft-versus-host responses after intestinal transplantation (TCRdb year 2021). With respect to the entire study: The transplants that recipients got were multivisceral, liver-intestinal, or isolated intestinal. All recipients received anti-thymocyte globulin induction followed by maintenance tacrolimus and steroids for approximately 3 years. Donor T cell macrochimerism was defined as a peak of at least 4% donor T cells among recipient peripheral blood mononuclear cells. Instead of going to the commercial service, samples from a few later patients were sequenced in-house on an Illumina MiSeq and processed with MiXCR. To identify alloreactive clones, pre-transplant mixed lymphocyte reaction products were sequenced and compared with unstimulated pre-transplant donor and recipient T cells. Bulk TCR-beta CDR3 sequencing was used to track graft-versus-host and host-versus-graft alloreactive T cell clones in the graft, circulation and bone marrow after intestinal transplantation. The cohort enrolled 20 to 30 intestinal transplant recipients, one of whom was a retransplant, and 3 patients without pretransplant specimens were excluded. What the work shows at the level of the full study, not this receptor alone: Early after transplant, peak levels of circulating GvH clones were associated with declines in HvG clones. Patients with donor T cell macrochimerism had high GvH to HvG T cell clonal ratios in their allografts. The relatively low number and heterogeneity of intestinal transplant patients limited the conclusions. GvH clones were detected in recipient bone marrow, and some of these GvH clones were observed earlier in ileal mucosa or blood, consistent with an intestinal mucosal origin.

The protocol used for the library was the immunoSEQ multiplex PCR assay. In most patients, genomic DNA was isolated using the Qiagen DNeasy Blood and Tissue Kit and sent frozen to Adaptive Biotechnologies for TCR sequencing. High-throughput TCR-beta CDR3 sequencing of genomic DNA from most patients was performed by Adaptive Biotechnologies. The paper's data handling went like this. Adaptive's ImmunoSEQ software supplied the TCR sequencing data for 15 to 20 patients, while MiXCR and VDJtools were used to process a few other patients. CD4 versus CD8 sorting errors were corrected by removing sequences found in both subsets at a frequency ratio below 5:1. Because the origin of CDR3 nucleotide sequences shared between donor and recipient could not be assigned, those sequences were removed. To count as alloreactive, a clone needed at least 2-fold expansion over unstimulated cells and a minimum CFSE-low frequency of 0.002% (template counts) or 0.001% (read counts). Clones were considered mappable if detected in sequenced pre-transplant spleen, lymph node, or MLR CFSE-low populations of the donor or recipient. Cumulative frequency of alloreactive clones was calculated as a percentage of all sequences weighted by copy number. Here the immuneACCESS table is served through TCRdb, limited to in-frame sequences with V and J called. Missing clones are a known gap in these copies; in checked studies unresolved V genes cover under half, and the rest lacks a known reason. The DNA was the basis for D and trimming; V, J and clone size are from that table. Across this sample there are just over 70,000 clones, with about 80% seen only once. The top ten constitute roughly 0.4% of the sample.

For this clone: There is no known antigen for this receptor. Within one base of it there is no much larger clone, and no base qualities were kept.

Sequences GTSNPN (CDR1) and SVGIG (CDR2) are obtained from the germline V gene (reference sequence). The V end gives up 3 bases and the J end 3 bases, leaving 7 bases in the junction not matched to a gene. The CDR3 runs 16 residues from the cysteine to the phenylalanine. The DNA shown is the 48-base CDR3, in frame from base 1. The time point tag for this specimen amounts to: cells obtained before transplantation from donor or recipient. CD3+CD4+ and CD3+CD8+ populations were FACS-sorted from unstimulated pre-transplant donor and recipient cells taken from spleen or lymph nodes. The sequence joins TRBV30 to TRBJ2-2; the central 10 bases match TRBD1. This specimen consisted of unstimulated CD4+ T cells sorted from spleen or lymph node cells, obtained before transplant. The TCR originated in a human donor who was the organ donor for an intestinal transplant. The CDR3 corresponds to CAWRTGQGRHTGELFF. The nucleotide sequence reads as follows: TGTGCCTGGAGGACGGGACAGGGGCGGCACACCGGGGAGCTGTTTTTT.